Reported below is one TCR beta chain. Its antigen is still unknown. The primer mix had 60 V beta and 13 J beta primers. Assay: immunoSEQ multiplex PCR; the TCRdb copy retains only in-frame clones and omits some. Of over 90,000 clones listed, roughly 76% are singletons. PBMC were collected before vaccination, two weeks after the third vaccination, and at progression. Trimming cost V 1 base and J 7 bases; bases outside gene matches: 7. Germline V gives CDR1 LGHNT, CDR2 FRNRAP. The length of the CDR3 is 16 residues. The sample comes from a study of glioma-infiltrating T cells after dendritic cell vaccination. Study-level background: Dendritic cells derived from monocytes and pulsed with autologous tumor lysate formed the vaccine.

Study results and limitations: The cohort had few patients with full blood and tumor sets.

This chain connects TRBV12-5 to TRBJ1-4, with 9 bases lining up with TRBD1. This clonotype was obtained from a human donor with glioblastoma. The starting material was blood, obtained before dendritic cell vaccination. CDR3 protein: CASGLAPGQGLEKLFF. The CDR3 DNA reads as TGTGCTAGTGGTTTGGCCCCGGGACAGGGACTTGAAAAACTGTTTTTT.